These 5 T cell receptor beta chains came from one sample sequenced in a study of cytomegalovirus exposure and HLA in healthy donors. TCRdb's copy holds only in-frame clones and misses some; the assay was immunoSEQ multiplex PCR. The sample carries about 200,000 clones, about 82% recorded once. Sequencing used PBMCs. Receptors were obtained from a woman under 30 in good health and CMV-seronegative.

The genes are TRBV5-1 and TRBJ2-6; D is perhaps TRBD2 (5 bases). This CDR3 is 17 amino acids long. Trimming took 2 bases from V and 0 from J, leaving 12 bases between them. Germline CDR1 and CDR2: SGHRS and YFSETQ. The CDR3 nucleotides are TGCGCCAGCAGCTTATCGGGGTTAAGCTCTGGGGCCAACGTCCTGACTTTC. It codes for CASSLSGLSSGANVLTF.

The chain joins TRBV11-2 to TRBJ1-1; tentatively, D is TRBD1 (6 bases). The germline V gene has CDR1 SGHAT and CDR2 FQNNGV. Trimming took off 0 bases at V and 1 base at J, with 9 bases between the two ends. The CDR3 length is 15 residues. The CDR3 loop reads CASSLDGRGNTEAFF. The CDR3 DNA reads as TGTGCCAGCAGCTTAGATGGCAGGGGGAACACTGAAGCTTTCTTT. Variable domain in full (rest from reference TRBV11-2 and TRBJ1-1): EAGVAQSPRYKIIEKRQSVAFWCNPISGHATLYWYQQILGQGPKLLIQFQNNGVVDDSQLPKDRFSAERLKGVDSTLKIQPAKLEDSAVYLCASSLDGRGNTEAFFGQGTRLTVV.

This clone has just a few counts. The chain combines TRBV7-9 with TRBJ2-2, with a tentative D call TRBD2 (6 bases). Trimming pared 5 bases from V and 8 bases from J, leaving 12 bases between. Germline CDR1 reads SEHNR; CDR2 reads FQNEAQ (reference sequence). The CDR3 loop spans 13 amino acids. CDR3 in amino acids: CASSPSGAGELFF. In DNA, the CDR3 is TGTGCCAGCAGCCCTTCGGGAGCGGGGGAGCTGTTTTTT. Full variable domain (rest looked up from reference TRBV7-9 and TRBJ2-2): DTGVSQNPRHKITKRGQNVTFRCDPISEHNRLYWYRQTLGQGPEFLTYFQNEAQLEKSRLLSDRFSAERPKGSFSTLEIQRTEQGDSAMYLCASSPSGAGELFFGEGSRLTVL.

The V and J genes are TRBV13 and TRBJ2-5, with 12 bases fitting TRBD2. Germline CDR1 PRHDT, CDR2 FYEKMQ (reference sequence). This CDR3 contains 13 residues. V lost 4 bases and J lost 11; bases outside the gene matches: 5. In DNA, the CDR3 is TGTGCCAGCAGCTCGACTAGCGGGGGTGAGCAGTACTTC. Translation: CASSSTSGGEQYF.

The V gene is TRBV5-1, the J gene TRBJ2-7; D possibly corresponds to TRBD2 (6 bases). The germline V gene encodes CDR1 SGHRS and CDR2 YFSETQ. Deletions cut 0 bases from V and 6 bases from J, with 13 bases between. This CDR3 comprises 14 residues. The CDR3 spells CASSLAWGEGEQYF. The CDR3 DNA reads TGCGCCAGCAGCTTGGCGTGGGGGGAAGGCGAGCAGTACTTC.